This T cell receptor (beta chain) originates from a study of response to subunit inactivated influenza vaccine. V lost 6 bases and J 0 bases, leaving 15 bases between the germline ends. The CDR3 has 16 residues. Germline loops: CDR1 MGHDK, CDR2 SYGVNS. TCRdb independently ran MiXCR on the RT-PCR reads; one entry per CDR3 protein. This repertoire shows around 600,000 distinct CDR3 sequences, about 10% found once; its top ten account for 11%. A few counts support this clonotype. These same data were also listed under a study on T cells expressing NK-cell markers. Turning to that study: The authors generated TCR beta cDNA through 5'RACE template switching with UMIs. Restriction of sorting to alpha-beta TCR T cells was accomplished in several experiments using an anti-gamma-delta TCR antibody. The contribution of dominant NKG2C+ clonotypes to CD8+ T cells in more than five donors was about 1.0-7.0%. These clonotypes, the leaders elsewhere, also led the CD3+CD56-NKG2C+ fraction in a handful of donors. Expanded NKG2C+ T cell clones were not confirmed as HCMV-specific.

The clonotype originates from a man in his fifties or sixties who received an inactivated influenza vaccine. The sequencing used PBMCs from blood, collected on the day of vaccination. The chain employs TRBV25-1 and TRBJ2-1; tentatively, D is TRBD1 or TRBD2 (5 bases each). The CDR3 loop is CASRGRLPSSYNEQFF. The CDR3 nucleotides are TGTGCCAGCAGGGGACGGTTACCCAGCTCCTACAATGAGCAGTTCTTC.